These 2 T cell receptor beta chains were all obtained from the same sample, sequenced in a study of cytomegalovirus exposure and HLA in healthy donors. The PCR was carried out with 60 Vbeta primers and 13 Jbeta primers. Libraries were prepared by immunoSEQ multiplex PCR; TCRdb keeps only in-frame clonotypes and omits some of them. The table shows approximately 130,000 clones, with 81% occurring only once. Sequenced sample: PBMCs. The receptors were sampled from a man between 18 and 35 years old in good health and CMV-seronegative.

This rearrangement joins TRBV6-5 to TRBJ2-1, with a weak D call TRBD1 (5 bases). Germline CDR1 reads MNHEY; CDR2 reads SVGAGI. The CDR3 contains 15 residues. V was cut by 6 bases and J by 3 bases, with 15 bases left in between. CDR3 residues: CASRALGGHYNEQFF. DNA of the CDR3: TGTGCCAGCAGGGCTTTAGGCGGACACTACAATGAGCAGTTCTTC.

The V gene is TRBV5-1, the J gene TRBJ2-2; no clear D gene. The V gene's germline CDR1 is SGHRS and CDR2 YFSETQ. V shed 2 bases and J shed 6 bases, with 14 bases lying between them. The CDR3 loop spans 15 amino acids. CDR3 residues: CASSLTEAIAGELFF. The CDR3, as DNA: TGCGCCAGCAGCTTAACCGAGGCCATAGCCGGGGAGCTGTTTTTT.